This T cell receptor beta chain was documented in a study of cytomegalovirus exposure and HLA in healthy donors. The CDR3 totals 22 residues. General study findings and limits: Most subjects' HLA-A and HLA-B alleles were reportedly predicted from TCR beta sequences. Reported results showed that the classifier diagnosed cytomegalovirus status with high specificity and sensitivity. A later analysis found common viral pathogens apparently linked to several of the most significant clusters.

The PCR had 60 Vbeta and 13 Jbeta primers. Libraries were prepared by immunoSEQ multiplex PCR; TCRdb keeps only in-frame clonotypes and omits some of them. The repertoire holds roughly 280,000 clones, with roughly two thirds as singletons. A note on this clone: The antigen is undetermined.

Specimen: PBMCs. The V call is TRBV21-1, the J call TRBJ2-2; TRBD2 reflects the table's D call only, with no check against the DNA. TRBV21-1 is classified as a pseudogene. The TCR was taken from a female donor in good health and CMV-seronegative. CDR3 amino acids: CASRYRFSISTGLRTNTGELFF. The CDR3 DNA is TGTGCCAGCAGGTACAGATTTTCAATCTCCACGGGACTCCGGACGAACACCGGGGAGCTGTTTTTT.